The clone carrying this T cell receptor beta chain was counted many times. Per the germline V gene, CDR1 is LGHDT and CDR2 is YNNKEL (reference sequence). CDR3 size: 14 residues. Trimming pared 1 base from V and 1 base from J, leaving 7 bases between. The record originates from a study of HIV-infected children after antiretroviral therapy interruption. The TCR library was built from RNA with a 3' RACE protocol and unique molecular identifiers. TCRdb called the 3' RACE reads again in MiXCR, with one record for every CDR3 protein. This table has approximately 89,000 distinct CDR3 sequences, approximately 6.9% appearing once. Noted treatment: PENTA 11 planned treatment interruption arm or continuous ART arm.

The chain recombines TRBV3-1 with TRBJ1-1; weak D call: TRBD1 (5 bases). This sample comprised CD45RA+ CD4+ T cells from PBMCs, pooled from several time points, obtained from a donor given antiretroviral therapy, either interrupted or continuous. Sample subset: naive CD4+ CD45RA+ CD45RO- T cells. The receptor comes from a pool of human donors with HIV. The CDR3: CASSQGQGNTEAFF. The DNA of the CDR3 is TGTGCCAGCAGCCAAGGCCAGGGGAACACTGAAGCTTTCTTT.